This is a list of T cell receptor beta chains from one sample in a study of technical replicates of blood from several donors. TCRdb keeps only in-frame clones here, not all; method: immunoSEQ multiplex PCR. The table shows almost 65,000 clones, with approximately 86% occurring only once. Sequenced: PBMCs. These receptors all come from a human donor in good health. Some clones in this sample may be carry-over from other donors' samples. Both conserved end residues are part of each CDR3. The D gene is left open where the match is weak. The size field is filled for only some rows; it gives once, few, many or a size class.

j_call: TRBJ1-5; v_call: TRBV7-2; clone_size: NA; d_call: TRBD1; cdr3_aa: CASTSATGTGGQQPQHF; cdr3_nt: TGTGCCAGCACCTCCGCCACCGGGACAGGGGGCCAACAGCCCCAGCATTTT
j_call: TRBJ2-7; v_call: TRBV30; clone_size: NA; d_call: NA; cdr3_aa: CAWSNFYEQYF; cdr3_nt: TGTGCCTGGAGTAACTTCTACGAGCAGTACTTC
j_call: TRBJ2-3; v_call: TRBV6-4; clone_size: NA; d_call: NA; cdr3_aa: CASSVGLGGPDTQYF; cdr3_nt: TGTGCCAGCAGTGTCGGGTTGGGCGGGCCAGATACGCAGTATTTT
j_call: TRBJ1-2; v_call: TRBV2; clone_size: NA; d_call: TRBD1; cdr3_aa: CASSGGTGATYGYTF; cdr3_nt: TGTGCCAGCAGTGGCGGGACAGGGGCAACATATGGCTACACCTTC
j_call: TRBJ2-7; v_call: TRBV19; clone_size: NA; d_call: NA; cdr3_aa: CASSRPSRSYEQYF; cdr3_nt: TGTGCCAGTAGTAGACCTTCAAGGAGCTACGAGCAGTACTTC
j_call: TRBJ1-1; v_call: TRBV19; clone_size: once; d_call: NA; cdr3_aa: CASSINAGFTEAFF; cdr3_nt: TGTGCCAGTAGTATAAATGCAGGCTTCACTGAAGCTTTCTTT
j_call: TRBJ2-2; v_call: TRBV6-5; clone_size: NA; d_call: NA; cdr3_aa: CASRTGTQNTGELFF; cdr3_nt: TGTGCCAGCAGAACCGGGACACAAAACACCGGGGAGCTGTTTTTT
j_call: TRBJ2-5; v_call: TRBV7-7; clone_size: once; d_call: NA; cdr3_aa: CASSRQEQETQYF; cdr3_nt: TGTGCCAGCAGCCGACAGGAACAAGAGACCCAGTACTTC
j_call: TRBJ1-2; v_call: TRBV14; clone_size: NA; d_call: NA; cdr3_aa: CASSRRMTGEGYTF; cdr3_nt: TGTGCCAGCAGCCGGCGAATGACTGGCGAGGGCTACACCTTC
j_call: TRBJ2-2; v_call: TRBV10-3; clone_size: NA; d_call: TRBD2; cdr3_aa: CAISGTSGGSTGELFF; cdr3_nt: TGTGCCATCAGTGGGACTAGCGGGGGTAGCACCGGGGAGCTGTTTTTT
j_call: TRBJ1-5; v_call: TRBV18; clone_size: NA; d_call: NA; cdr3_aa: CASSPQGSNQPQHF; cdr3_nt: TGTGCCAGCTCACCCCAGGGGAGCAATCAGCCCCAGCATTTT
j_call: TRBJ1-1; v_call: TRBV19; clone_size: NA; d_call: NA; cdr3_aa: CASSIFKTGEAFF; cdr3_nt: TGTGCCAGTAGTATTTTTAAGACAGGTGAAGCTTTCTTT
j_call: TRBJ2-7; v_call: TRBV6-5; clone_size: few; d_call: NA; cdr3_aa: CASSMDRDLYEQYF; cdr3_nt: TGTGCCAGCAGTATGGACCGGGATTTATACGAGCAGTACTTC
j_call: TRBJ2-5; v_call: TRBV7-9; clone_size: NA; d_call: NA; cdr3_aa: CASSLRLGGNVQETQYF; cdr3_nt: TGTGCCAGCAGCTTAAGGCTAGGGGGAAACGTTCAAGAGACCCAGTACTTC
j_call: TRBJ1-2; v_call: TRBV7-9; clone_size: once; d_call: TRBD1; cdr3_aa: CASSLRGTGESGYTF; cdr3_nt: TGTGCCAGCAGCTTAAGAGGGACAGGGGAGAGTGGCTACACCTTC
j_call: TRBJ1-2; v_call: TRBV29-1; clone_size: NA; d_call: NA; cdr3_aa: CSVEGRGRYYGYTF; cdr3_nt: TGCAGCGTTGAAGGGAGGGGTAGATACTATGGCTACACCTTC
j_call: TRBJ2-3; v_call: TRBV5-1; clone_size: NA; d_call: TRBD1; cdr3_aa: CASSLVPTGAADTQYF; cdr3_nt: TGCGCCAGCAGCTTGGTTCCGACAGGGGCGGCAGATACGCAGTATTTT
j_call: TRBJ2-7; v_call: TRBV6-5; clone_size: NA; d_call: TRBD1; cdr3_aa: CASSYGTGIYEQYF; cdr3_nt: TGTGCCAGCAGTTACGGGACAGGGATCTACGAGCAGTACTTC
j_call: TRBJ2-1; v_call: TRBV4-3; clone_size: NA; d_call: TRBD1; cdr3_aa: CASSQDHGQGNEQFF; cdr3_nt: TGCGCCAGCAGCCAAGATCACGGACAGGGAAACGAGCAGTTCTTC
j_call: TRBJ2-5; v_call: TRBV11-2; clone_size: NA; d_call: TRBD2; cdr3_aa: CASSFTSGTSGSETQYF; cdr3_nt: TGTGCCAGCAGCTTCACAAGCGGGACTAGCGGGAGTGAGACCCAGTACTTC
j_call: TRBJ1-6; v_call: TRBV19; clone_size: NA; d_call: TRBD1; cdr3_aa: CASSIDRGNNSPLHF; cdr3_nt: TGTGCCAGTAGTATCGACAGGGGCAATAATTCACCCCTCCACTTT
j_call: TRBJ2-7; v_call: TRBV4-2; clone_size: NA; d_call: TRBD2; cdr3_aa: CASSQEPGLLNYEQYF; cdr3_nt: TGTGCCAGCAGCCAAGAACCGGGACTACTTAACTACGAGCAGTACTTC
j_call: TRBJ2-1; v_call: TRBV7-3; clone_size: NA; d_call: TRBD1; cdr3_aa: CASSPQGASYNEQFF; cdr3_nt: TGTGCCAGCAGCCCTCAGGGGGCTTCCTACAATGAGCAGTTCTTC
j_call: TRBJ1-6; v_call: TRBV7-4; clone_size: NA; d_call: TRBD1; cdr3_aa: CASRRRNRGSSYNSPLHF; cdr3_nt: TGTGCCAGCAGACGACGCAACAGGGGGAGCTCCTATAATTCACCCCTCCACTTT
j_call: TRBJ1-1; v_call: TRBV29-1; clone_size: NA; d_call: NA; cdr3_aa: CSARTAPTAEAFF; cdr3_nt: TGCAGCGCCCGGACAGCGCCAACGGCTGAAGCTTTCTTT
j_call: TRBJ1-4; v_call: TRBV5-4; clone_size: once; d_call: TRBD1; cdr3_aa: CASSLSDRTTNEKLFF; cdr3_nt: TGTGCCAGCAGCTTATCGGACAGGACAACTAATGAAAAACTGTTTTTT
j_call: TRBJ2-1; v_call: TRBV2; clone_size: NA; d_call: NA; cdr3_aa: CASSESGRVGNEQFF; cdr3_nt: TGTGCCAGCAGTGAATCGGGCAGGGTGGGAAATGAGCAGTTCTTC
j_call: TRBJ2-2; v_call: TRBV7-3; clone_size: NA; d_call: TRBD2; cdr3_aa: CASSHPAGGRDTGELFF; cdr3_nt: TGTGCCAGCAGCCATCCAGCGGGAGGTCGGGACACCGGGGAGCTGTTTTTT
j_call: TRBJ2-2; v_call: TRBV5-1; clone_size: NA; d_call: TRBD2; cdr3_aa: CASSPMAGGPTGELFF; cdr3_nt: TGCGCCAGCAGCCCAATGGCGGGGGGGCCTACCGGGGAGCTGTTTTTT
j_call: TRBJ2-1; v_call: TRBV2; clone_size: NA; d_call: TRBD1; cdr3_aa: CASSMDRGLTDEQFF; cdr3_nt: TGTGCCAGCAGTATGGACAGGGGGTTAACAGATGAGCAGTTCTTC
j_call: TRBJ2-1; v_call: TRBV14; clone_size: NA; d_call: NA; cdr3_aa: CASSQGQRLSSYNEQFF; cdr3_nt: TGTGCCAGCAGCCAAGGCCAGCGGTTGAGCTCCTACAATGAGCAGTTCTTC
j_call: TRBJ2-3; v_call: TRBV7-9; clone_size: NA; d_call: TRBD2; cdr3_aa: CASREWAGGGTDTQYF; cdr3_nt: TGTGCCAGCAGAGAATGGGCGGGAGGCGGCACAGATACGCAGTATTTT
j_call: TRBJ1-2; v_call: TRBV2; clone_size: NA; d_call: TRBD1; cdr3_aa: CASSNGQGLSYGYTF; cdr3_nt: TGTGCCAGCAGTAACGGACAGGGTTTGAGCTATGGCTACACCTTC
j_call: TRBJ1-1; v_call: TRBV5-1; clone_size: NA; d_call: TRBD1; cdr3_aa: CASSPTRTGSGTEAFF; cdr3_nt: TGCGCCAGCAGCCCAACCCGGACAGGGAGCGGGACTGAAGCTTTCTTT
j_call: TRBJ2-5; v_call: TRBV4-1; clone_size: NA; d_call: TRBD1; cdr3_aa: CASSQDPTGGETQYF; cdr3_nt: TGCGCCAGCAGCCAAGATCCCACAGGGGGCGAGACCCAGTACTTC
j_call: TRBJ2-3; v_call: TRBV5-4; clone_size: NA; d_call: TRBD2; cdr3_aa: CASSFGLAGFTDTQYF; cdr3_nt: TGTGCCAGCAGCTTTGGGCTAGCGGGTTTCACAGATACGCAGTATTTT
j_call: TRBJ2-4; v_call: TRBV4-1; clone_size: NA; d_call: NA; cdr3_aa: CASSRTDGAKNIQYF; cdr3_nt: TGCGCCAGCAGCCGCACAGATGGAGCCAAAAACATTCAGTACTTC
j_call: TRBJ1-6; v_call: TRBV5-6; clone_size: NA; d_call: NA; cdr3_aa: CASSPPWGHSALHF; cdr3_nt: TGTGCCAGCAGCCCCCCCTGGGGGCACTCGGCCCTCCACTTT
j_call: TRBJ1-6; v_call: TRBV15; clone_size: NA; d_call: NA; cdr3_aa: CATSRDRGGADSPLHF; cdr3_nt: TGTGCCACCAGCAGAGACCGGGGAGGGGCCGATTCACCCCTCCACTTT
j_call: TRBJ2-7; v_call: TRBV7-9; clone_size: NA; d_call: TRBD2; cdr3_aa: CASSRQTSGGSYEQYF; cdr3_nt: TGTGCCAGCAGCCGCCAGACTAGCGGGGGTTCCTACGAGCAGTACTTC
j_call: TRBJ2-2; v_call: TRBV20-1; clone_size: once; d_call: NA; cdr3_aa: CSAHGELFF; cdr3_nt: TGCAGTGCACACGGGGAGCTGTTTTTT
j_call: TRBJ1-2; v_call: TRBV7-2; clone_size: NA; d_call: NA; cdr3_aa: CASSLEAGPGYTF; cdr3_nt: TGTGCCAGCAGCTTAGAGGCAGGCCCCGGCTACACCTTC